One sample yielded the 32 T cell receptor beta chains listed below, sequenced in a study of cytomegalovirus exposure and HLA in healthy donors. The protocol was immunoSEQ multiplex PCR, while the TCRdb copy is restricted to in-frame clones and leaves out a portion. This table has about 120,000 clones, 89% appearing once. Sequencing was carried out using PBMCs. Every receptor here comes from a woman between 18 and 30 years old in good health and CMV-seronegative.

The chain is built from TRBV6-4 and TRBJ2-1; the D is unclear. Trimming removed 6 bases at V and 1 base at J, with 7 bases between. This CDR3 is built from 13 residues. Germline-derived CDR1 and CDR2 are MRHNA and SNTAGT. The CDR3 is CASSENSYNEQFF. DNA for the CDR3: TGTGCCAGCAGCGAGAATTCCTACAATGAGCAGTTCTTC.

The V gene is TRBV7-2, the J gene TRBJ2-7, with TRBD2 matching 13 bases. Germline V CDR1 and CDR2: SGHTA, FQGNSA. CDR3 size: 17 residues. J was trimmed by 4 bases and V by 5 bases; bases with no gene match: 11. CDR3 sequence: CASSLTGTSGTYYEQYF. CDR3 sequence (DNA): TGTGCCAGCAGCCTCACCGGGACTAGCGGGACTTATTACGAGCAGTACTTC.

This chain connects TRBV29-1 to TRBJ2-1; D not resolved. The ends were cut back, 2 bases at V and 0 bases at J, with 5 bases in the middle. CDR3 length equals 13 residues. Germline values: CDR1 SQVTM, CDR2 ANQGSEA. DNA of the CDR3: TGCAGCGTTGAACTAGTCTCCTACAATGAGCAGTTCTTC. It codes for CSVELVSYNEQFF.

V usage is TRBV5-6 and J usage is TRBJ2-7, with 9 bases lining up with TRBD1. V gave up 4 bases and J gave up 2 bases; unmatched junction bases: 7. The CDR3 spans 15 residues. Germline lookup yields CDR1 SGHDT and CDR2 YYEEEE. The CDR3 loop reads CASSQVGQGTYEQYF. CDR3 in DNA: TGTGCCAGCAGCCAAGTCGGACAGGGGACCTACGAGCAGTACTTC. The full variable domain, completed using reference TRBV5-6 and TRBJ2-7, is DAGVTQSPTHLIKTRGQQVTLRCSPKSGHDTVSWYQQALGQGPQFIFQYYEEEERQRGNFPDRFSGHQFPNYSSELNVNALLLGDSALYLCASSQVGQGTYEQYFGPGTRLTVT.

The chain is built from TRBV11-2 and TRBJ2-1, with D perhaps TRBD2 (5 bases). The V gene's germline CDR1 is SGHAT and CDR2 FQNNGV. V was pared by 4 bases and J by 4 bases, with 11 bases between. The CDR3 totals 14 residues. CDR3 sequence: CASSSASRYNEQFF. The CDR3 DNA reads TGTGCCAGCAGCTCCGCTAGCAGATACAATGAGCAGTTCTTC.

The rearrangement uses TRBV2 and TRBJ1-5; 8 nucleotides line up with TRBD1. Trimming removed 5 bases from V and 7 bases from J; junction bases left unmatched: 10. CDR3 size: 15 residues. CDR1 and CDR2 (germline): SNHLY, FYNNEI. The CDR3 spells CASSPNDRGTQPQHF. The CDR3 bases are TGTGCCAGCAGTCCCAACGACAGGGGCACCCAGCCCCAGCATTTT.

This chain connects TRBV6-5 to TRBJ2-7, with 7 bases lining up with TRBD2. This CDR3 has 13 amino acids. Looked up from germline, CDR1 is MNHEY and CDR2 is SVGAGI. Trimming cost V 6 bases and J 3 bases; bases outside gene matches: 5. The CDR3 DNA is TGTGCCAGCAGACGGGCGGGAGTCTACGAGCAGTACTTC. This translates into CASRRAGVYEQYF.

CDR3 in amino acids: CASRLSTGQGPYEQYF. CDR3 coding DNA: TGTGCCAGCAGGTTATCTACGGGACAGGGTCCCTACGAGCAGTACTTC. J is TRBJ2-7 and V is TRBV7-9, with TRBD1 identical over 9 bases. Trimming at V came to 6 bases and at J to 2 bases, leaving 11 bases not matched to a gene. This CDR3 has 16 amino acids. Looked up from germline, CDR1 is SEHNR and CDR2 is FQNEAQ (reference sequence).

The chain recombines TRBV7-8 with TRBJ1-4; 9 positions match TRBD1. The junction had 4 bases not matched to a gene; V was cut back by 3 bases and J by 5 bases. The CDR3 extends over 15 amino acids. The germline V gene encodes CDR1 SGHVS and CDR2 FQNEAQ. Here the CDR3 reads CASSFTGTGNEKLFF. DNA for the CDR3: TGTGCCAGCAGCTTTACCGGGACAGGGAATGAAAAACTGTTTTTT.

The rearrangement uses TRBV6-1 and TRBJ1-5, with no clear D. V gave up 8 bases and J gave up 2 bases, with 10 bases separating them. CDR1 MNHNS and CDR2 SASEGT come from the germline V gene. The CDR3 sequence is 13 residues long. The CDR3: CASPLAGNQPQHF. The CDR3 DNA reads as TGTGCCAGCCCCCTGGCGGGCAATCAGCCCCAGCATTTT.

The chain joins TRBV6-5 to TRBJ2-7; D perhaps matches TRBD2 (5 bases). This CDR3 has 12 residues. V lost 8 bases and J 6 bases, leaving 14 bases between the germline ends. From germline, CDR1 is MNHEY and CDR2 SVGAGI. As DNA, the CDR3 is TGTGCCAGCTACTCTCGGGGTAGCGAGCAGTACTTC. Encoded protein: CASYSRGSEQYF.

The V gene is TRBV6-1, the J gene TRBJ2-3, with D possibly being TRBD1 (5 bases). Trimming pared 1 base from V and 2 bases from J, leaving 7 bases between. There are 14 residues in the CDR3. Germline-derived CDR1 and CDR2 are MNHNS and SASEGT. In DNA, the CDR3 is TGTGCCAGCAGTGAAGGACAGATCACAGATACGCAGTATTTT. Translated, it gives CASSEGQITDTQYF.

The J gene is TRBJ1-3, the V gene TRBV13; D may be TRBD1 (6 bases). The CDR3 runs to 15 residues. Trimming removed 0 bases from V and 4 bases from J, with 10 bases in between. Germline V gene lookup returns CDR1 PRHDT and CDR2 FYEKMQ (reference sequence). In DNA, the CDR3 is TGTGCCAGCAGCTTAGGGGGGGCTGGAGGAAACACCATATATTTT. As protein: CASSLGGAGGNTIYF.

The gene calls are TRBV19 and TRBJ2-1; 9 nucleotides match TRBD1. Unmatched junction bases numbered 10, after V lost 6 bases and J lost 4 bases. CDR1 is LNHDA, CDR2 SQIVND, per germline (reference sequence). The CDR3 contains 16 residues. The CDR3 DNA is TGTGCCAGTAGCCCTCGCCCGACAGGGGGATACAATGAGCAGTTCTTC. It is translated as CASSPRPTGGYNEQFF.

This chain joins TRBV9 and TRBJ2-1; 7 nucleotides align to TRBD2. CDR1 SGDLS and CDR2 YYNGEE come from the germline V gene. With 0 bases clipped from V and 4 bases from J, the junction kept 4 bases outside the gene matches. The CDR3 is made up of 15 amino acids. This CDR3 reads CASSVASGGYNEQFF. In DNA, the CDR3 is TGTGCCAGCAGCGTAGCATCGGGGGGTTACAATGAGCAGTTCTTC.

This chain joins TRBV18 and TRBJ2-7; D possibly corresponds to TRBD1 (5 bases). The V end lost 6 bases, the J end lost 6 bases, and 15 bases lay between the germline ends. The CDR3 is 13 residues long. The germline V gene has CDR1 KGHSH and CDR2 LQKENI. The CDR3 bases are TGTGCCAGCTCGCTAGGACACGCTCGCGAGCAGTACTTC. Residues: CASSLGHAREQYF.

V is TRBV29-1 and J is TRBJ2-3; 12 bases map to TRBD2. Germline trimming cut 1 base from V and 0 bases from J; bases unmatched to any gene: 5. In germline, CDR1 is SQVTM, CDR2 ANQGSEA. The CDR3 runs to 17 residues. CDR3 sequence (DNA): TGCAGCGTTGAAGGTTGGACTAGCGGGGAAAGCACAGATACGCAGTATTTT. Its translation is CSVEGWTSGESTDTQYF.

The genes are TRBV11-2 and TRBJ2-7; 11 bases are a match to TRBD1. The length of the CDR3 is 16 residues. CDR1 and CDR2 (germline): SGHAT, FQNNGV. Unmatched junction bases numbered 11, after V lost 3 bases and J lost 7 bases. The CDR3 loop reads CASSLSFGTGGLEQYF. The CDR3 DNA is TGTGCCAGCAGCTTGTCCTTCGGGACAGGGGGGTTAGAGCAGTACTTC.

The table lists this clone with a count of one. The V and J genes are TRBV10-3 and TRBJ2-3; D is perhaps TRBD2 (6 bases). Germline values: CDR1 ENHRY, CDR2 SYGVKD. V was cut by 3 bases and J by 0 bases, with 16 bases left in between. CDR3 length: 17 residues. The CDR3 spells CAISEGLGGGSTDTQYF. The CDR3 DNA reads TGTGCCATCAGTGAAGGGTTGGGAGGCGGAAGCACAGATACGCAGTATTTT.

V usage is TRBV7-9 and J usage is TRBJ2-5; 15 positions agree with TRBD2. V shed 5 bases and J 5 bases; nucleotides not matched to a gene: 9. The germline V gene encodes CDR1 SEHNR and CDR2 FQNEAQ (reference sequence). The CDR3 totals 17 residues. CDR3 protein: CASSRGLAGGIGETQYF. The CDR3 bases are TGTGCCAGCAGCCGAGGACTAGCGGGAGGGATCGGGGAGACCCAGTACTTC.

The V call is TRBV19, the J call TRBJ2-2; 12 positions match TRBD2. The CDR3 loop spans 16 amino acids. In germline, CDR1 is LNHDA, CDR2 SQIVND (reference sequence). The V and J ends lost 5 bases and 7 bases, in that order; junction bases with no gene match: 8. The CDR3 sequence: CASSWASGRVNGELFF. The DNA of the CDR3 is TGTGCCAGTAGTTGGGCTAGCGGGAGGGTGAACGGGGAGCTGTTTTTT.

Only one count was recorded for this clone. The genes are TRBV4-1 and TRBJ2-4, with D perhaps matching TRBD2 (5 bases). This CDR3 comprises 16 residues. V was cut by 1 base and J by 0 bases, with 10 bases left in between. CDR1 MGHRA and CDR2 YSYEKL come from the germline V gene. CDR3 region: CASSQAAGLAKNIQYF. The CDR3 nucleotides are TGCGCCAGCAGCCAAGCTGCAGGACTAGCCAAAAACATTCAGTACTTC.

This chain joins TRBV6-5 and TRBJ1-2, with TRBD1 matching 7 bases. There are 13 residues in the CDR3. From germline, CDR1 is MNHEY and CDR2 SVGAGI. Germline trimming cut 5 bases from V and 5 bases from J; bases unmatched to any gene: 5. CDR3 bases: TGTGCCAGCAGTCAAACAGGGGCATATGGCTACACCTTC. Its protein product is CASSQTGAYGYTF.

V usage is TRBV2 and J usage is TRBJ2-3; 8 bases are a match to TRBD2. V gave up 4 bases and J gave up 0 bases; unmatched junction bases: 3. The CDR3 covers 15 residues. Looked up from germline, CDR1 is SNHLY and CDR2 is FYNNEI. The CDR3 nucleotides are TGTGCCAGCAGTGCCGCTAGCGGGAGCACAGATACGCAGTATTTT. It encodes CASSAASGSTDTQYF.

This chain connects TRBV19 to TRBJ2-7; D is perhaps TRBD1 (5 bases). This CDR3 is built from 13 residues. V was trimmed by 5 bases and J by 3 bases, leaving 11 bases between them. Germline assignment: CDR1 LNHDA and CDR2 SQIVND (reference sequence). CDR3 in DNA: TGTGCCAGTAGTGCAGGGATCCACTACGAGCAGTACTTC. It is translated as CASSAGIHYEQYF.

The chain combines TRBV29-1 with TRBJ1-2; a weak D match, TRBD1 (5 bases). CDR1 and CDR2 (germline): SQVTM, ANQGSEA. This CDR3 is built from 13 residues. Between the trimmed V and J ends, which lost 4 bases and 7 bases, there was a span of 16 bases. CDR3 coding DNA: TGCAGCGTTGCCCACAGGCTAGCGCCTGGCTACACCTTC. This sequence encodes CSVAHRLAPGYTF.

CDR3: CASSLGQGKYEQYF. In nucleotides, the CDR3 is TGTGCCAGCAGCCTTGGACAGGGGAAATACGAGCAGTACTTC. This rearrangement joins TRBV27 to TRBJ2-7; 9 bases map to TRBD1. This CDR3 contains 14 residues. CDR1 is MNHEY, CDR2 SMNVEV, per germline (reference sequence). V lost 6 bases, J lost 4 bases, and 7 bases stayed unmatched.

The rearrangement links TRBV6-6 to TRBJ1-5; 8 nucleotides align to TRBD1. Losses at the gene ends were 2 bases for V and 7 bases for J; bases not matched to a gene: 7. Germline V gene sequence: CDR1 MNHNY, CDR2 SVGAGI (reference sequence). The CDR3 consists of 15 residues. CDR3: CASSYPRDRRQPQHF. DNA of the CDR3: TGTGCCAGCAGTTACCCGCGGGACAGGCGGCAGCCCCAGCATTTT.

The genes are TRBV28 and TRBJ2-5; D possibly corresponds to TRBD2 (6 bases). Trimming stripped 5 bases from V and 2 bases from J, with 15 bases between. The CDR3 has 15 residues. Germline CDR1 MDHEN, CDR2 SYDVKM. The CDR3 bases are TGTGCCAGCAGTGGCCGGCGGGGTCTTCAAGAGACCCAGTACTTC. Amino acid sequence: CASSGRRGLQETQYF. Full variable domain (missing parts from reference TRBV28 and TRBJ2-5): DVKVTQSSRYLVKRTGEKVFLECVQDMDHENMFWYRQDPGLGLRLIYFSYDVKMKEKGDIPEGYSVSREKKERFSLILESASTNQTSMYLCASSGRRGLQETQYFGPGTRLLVL.

This clone was counted a single time. CDR3 bases: TGTGCCAGCAGCCAGCCAACTAGCGACAAAAACATTCAGTACTTC. This translates into CASSQPTSDKNIQYF. The V gene is TRBV4-2, the J gene TRBJ2-4, with 7 bases matching TRBD2. Germline V gives CDR1 LGHNA, CDR2 YNFKEQ. The CDR3 loop spans 15 amino acids. J was trimmed by 3 bases and V by 3 bases; bases with no gene match: 5.

The chain recombines TRBV7-8 with TRBJ2-3; 8 bases align to TRBD2. This CDR3 region has 15 residues. V dropped 0 bases and J dropped 2; count of bases not matched to a gene: 1. CDR1 is SGHVS, CDR2 FQNEAQ, per germline. The CDR3 protein is CASSLASGATDTQYF. The CDR3 DNA follows: TGTGCCAGCAGCTTAGCTAGCGGGGCCACAGATACGCAGTATTTT.

This sequence joins TRBV5-1 and TRBJ2-7; TRBD2 is a possible D gene (6 bases). CDR3 length equals 12 residues. Germline assignment: CDR1 SGHRS and CDR2 YFSETQ. Between the trimmed V and J ends, which lost 0 bases and 11 bases, there was a span of 12 bases. For the CDR3, the DNA is TGCGCCAGCAGCTTGGCACGGGAGAAGGAGTACTTC. Translated, it gives CASSLAREKEYF.